This T cell receptor beta chain appears in the sequencing data of a study of blood T cell repertoires in COVID-19. About the study: The samples span acute and convalescent COVID-19 from the United States, Italy and Spain. Sources were T cells, B-cell-depleted T cells, or PBMCs; the material itself was cDNA or gDNA.

The CDR3 is made up of 16 amino acids. Trimming at V came to 2 bases and at J to 5 bases, leaving 11 bases not matched to a gene. In germline, CDR1 is LGHDT, CDR2 YNNKEL (reference sequence). Clones were sequenced by immunoSEQ multiplex PCR, and TCRdb holds only the in-frame ones, with some missing. Of about 330,000 clones detected, roughly 84% appear once; the ten largest clones hold roughly 1%. Individuals aged about 18 to 90 years were recruited from 24 US areas. Donors of Cohort 3 who recovered were those that had two negative PCRs, clearance, or symptom resolution. Sequenced sample: PBMCs or T cells enriched from blood (not recorded which). The receptor's source is a woman aged 25 to 39 who had recovered from COVID-19. The chain couples TRBV3-1 (or the pseudogene TRBV3-2) to TRBJ2-7; TRBD1 aligns across 8 bases. CDR3 sequence reads: CASSQYDRGLGDEQYF. The CDR3 nucleotides read TGTGCCAGCAGCCAATACGACAGGGGACTTGGGGACGAGCAGTACTTC.